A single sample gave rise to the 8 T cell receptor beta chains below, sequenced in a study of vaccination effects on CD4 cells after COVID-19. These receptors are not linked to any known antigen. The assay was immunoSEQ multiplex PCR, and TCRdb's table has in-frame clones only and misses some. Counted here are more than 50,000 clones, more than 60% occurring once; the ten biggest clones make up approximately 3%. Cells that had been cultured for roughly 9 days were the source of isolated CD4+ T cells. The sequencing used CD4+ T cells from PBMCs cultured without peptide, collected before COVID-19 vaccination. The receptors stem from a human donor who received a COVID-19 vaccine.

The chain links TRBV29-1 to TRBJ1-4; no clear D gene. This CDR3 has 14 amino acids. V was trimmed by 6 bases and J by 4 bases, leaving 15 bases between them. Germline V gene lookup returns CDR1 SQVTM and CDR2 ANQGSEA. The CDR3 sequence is CSVAGWGFNEKLFF. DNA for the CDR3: TGCAGCGTCGCCGGTTGGGGTTTTAATGAAAAACTGTTTTTT.

CDR3 region: CASSLGQGFIVGETQYF. The CDR3 DNA is TGTGCCAGCAGCTTGGGACAGGGGTTTATCGTAGGAGAGACCCAGTACTTC. This sequence joins TRBV5-5 and TRBJ2-5; 8 bases align to TRBD1. Per germline, CDR1 SGHKS and CDR2 YYEKEE (reference sequence). The CDR3 contains 17 residues. The J segment lost 4 bases and the V segment lost 0 bases, leaving 11 bases of the junction unmatched. The variable domain in full, completed from reference TRBV5-5 and TRBJ2-5, reads DAGVTQSPTHLIKTRGQQVTLRCSPISGHKSVSWYQQVLGQGPQFIFQYYEKEERGRGNFPDRFSARQFPNYSSELNVNALLLGDSALYLCASSLGQGFIVGETQYFGPGTRLLVL.

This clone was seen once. CDR3 protein: CASSPGQKETQYF. The DNA for the CDR3 is TGTGCCAGCTCACCAGGACAGAAAGAGACCCAGTACTTC. The rearrangement uses TRBV18 and TRBJ2-5, with a possible D match to TRBD1 (6 bases). The germline CDR1 and CDR2 sequences are KGHSH and LQKENI. The CDR3 sequence is 13 residues long. V lost 2 bases and J 3 bases, leaving 7 bases between the germline ends.

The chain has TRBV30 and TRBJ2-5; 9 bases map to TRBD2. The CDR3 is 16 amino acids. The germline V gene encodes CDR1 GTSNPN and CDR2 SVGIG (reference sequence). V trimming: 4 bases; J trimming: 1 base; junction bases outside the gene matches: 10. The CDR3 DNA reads TGTGCCTGGACTGCGGGGGGGCGCGGAGTCCAAGAGACCCAGTACTTC. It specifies CAWTAGGRGVQETQYF.

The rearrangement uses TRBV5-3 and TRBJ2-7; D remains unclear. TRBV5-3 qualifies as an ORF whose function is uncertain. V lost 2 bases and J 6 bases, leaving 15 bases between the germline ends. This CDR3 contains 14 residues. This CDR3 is CARSFSHRLCEQYV. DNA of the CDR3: TGTGCCAGAAGCTTTAGTCACCGCCTTTGCGAGCAGTACGTC.

CDR3: CASKILGNTEAFF. Here the CDR3 DNA reads TGTGCCAGCAAGATCCTAGGGAACACTGAAGCTTTCTTT. This rearrangement joins TRBV6-5 to TRBJ1-1; D remains ambiguous. V was clipped by 7 bases and J by 1 base, with 10 bases between them. CDR3 length: 13 amino acids. Germline CDR1 is MNHEY and CDR2 is SVGAGI.

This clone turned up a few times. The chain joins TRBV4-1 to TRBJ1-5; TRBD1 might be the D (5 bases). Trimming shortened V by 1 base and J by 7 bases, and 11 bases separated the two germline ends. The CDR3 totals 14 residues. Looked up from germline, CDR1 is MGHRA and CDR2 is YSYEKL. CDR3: CASSQGGSTQPQHF. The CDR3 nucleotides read TGCGCCAGCAGCCAAGGGGGGAGCACCCAGCCCCAGCATTTT.

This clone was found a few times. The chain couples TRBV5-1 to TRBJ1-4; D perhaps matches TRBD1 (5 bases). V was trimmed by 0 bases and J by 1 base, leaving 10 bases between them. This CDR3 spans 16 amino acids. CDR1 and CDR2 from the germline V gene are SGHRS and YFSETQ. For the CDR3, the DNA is TGCGCCAGCAGCTTGGGGGGCACAGGAACTAATGAAAAACTGTTTTTT. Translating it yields CASSLGGTGTNEKLFF.